This TCR beta chain was observed in a study of spatial heterogeneity in lung cancer. Regarding time point: sample taken at primary tumor resection. From tumor, nontumor lung or frozen PBMC, whole RNA was taken unsorted for sequencing. A unique molecular identifier was carried by every single TCR cDNA molecule. One entry per CDR3 protein, called by TCRdb with MiXCR from the 5' RACE reads. The table has almost 75,000 distinct CDR3 sequences, approximately 12% seen once. This clonotype was counted between two and nine times. The sequenced sample was PBMCs, obtained at surgery. This TCR came from a male donor with early-stage non-small cell lung cancer.

The CDR3 DNA follows: TGTGCCAGCAGCTTCTTTAGGACAGAAGAGACCCAGTACTTC. This encodes CASSFFRTEETQYF. The V and J genes are TRBV5-6 and TRBJ2-5, with a possible D match to TRBD1 (6 bases). With 2 bases removed from V and 3 bases from J, the gap between germline ends came to 11 bases. The CDR3 length is 14 residues. Germline CDR1 is SGHDT and CDR2 is YYEEEE.